One T cell receptor (beta chain) is described in this entry. Trimming removed 7 bases at V and 0 bases at J, with 12 bases between. The CDR3 has 14 residues. CDR1 SEHNR and CDR2 FQNEAQ come from the germline V gene (reference sequence). The sample comes from a study of blood T cell repertoires in COVID-19. Study-wide background: Some COVID-19 samples were acute and others convalescent; all came from the United States, Italy and Spain. PBMCs, B-cell-depleted T cells, or T cells were the source of the cDNA or gDNA that made up the material.

Per the original data handling: Amplifying reference gene primers gave estimates of nucleated cell counts. Using immunoSEQ multiplex PCR, the repertoire was profiled, and TCRdb retains in-frame clones only, with some absent. For V, J and clone size, that table is used; D and trimming come from the DNA. Among 210,000 or so clones listed, about four fifths were seen once. The sequence came from a woman aged 70 to 79 with active or convalescent COVID-19. Source material: peripheral blood. The chain is built from TRBV7-9 and TRBJ1-2; D uncertain. The CDR3 sequence is CASTATGTNYGYTF. The CDR3 coding sequence is TGTGCCAGCACCGCGACCGGGACTAACTATGGCTACACCTTC.